This T cell receptor (beta chain) originates from a study of T cells in Graves' hyperthyroidism and ophthalmopathy. As for this clonotype: The antigen is not known.

Study conclusions and caveats: Peripheral blood also featured most of the thyroid clonotypes expanded above 0.001.

Hyperthyroidism in the patients, aged 18 to 65, was newly diagnosed and under 2 months in duration. Any patient presenting with uncontrolled infection, other autoimmune disease, pregnancy or lactation was left out. Germline V gene data show CDR1 as SGHAT and CDR2 as FQDESV (reference sequence). This CDR3 has 15 residues. V lost 7 bases and J lost 5; bases outside the gene matches: 10. Template material for amplifying TCR beta CDR3 regions consisted of RNA transcripts. In the first-round RT-PCR of the TCR CDR3, the HTBI primer set was used. TCRdb used MiXCR to reprocess the multiplex PCR reads, holding one entry per CDR3 protein. The table records fewer than 550,000 distinct CDR3 sequences, around 16% of them present only once.

This TCR derives from a woman aged 18-29 years with Graves' hyperthyroidism. The V call is TRBV11-1, the J call TRBJ1-4; TRBD1 matches at 7 bases. Material for sequencing was blood. CDR3 sequence (DNA): TGTGCCAGCAACTCACCGGGACAGCCCAATGAAAAACTGTTTTTT. Protein product: CASNSPGQPNEKLFF.